These 28 T cell receptor beta chains were all obtained from the same sample, sequenced in a study of blood T cell repertoires in COVID-19. TCRdb's copy holds only in-frame clones and misses some; the assay was immunoSEQ multiplex PCR. Found here are approximately 470,000 clones, 87% of them singletons; the top ten hold under 0.75%. The sequenced sample was PBMCs or T cells enriched from blood (not recorded which). These receptors all stem from a woman aged 18-35 years who had recovered from COVID-19.

CDR3 amino acids: CATSSWTSGGRFTDTQYF. The DNA for the CDR3 is TGTGCCACCAGCAGCTGGACTAGCGGGGGGCGATTCACAGATACGCAGTATTTT. The V call is TRBV15, the J call TRBJ2-3; 14 nucleotides line up with TRBD2. The CDR3 extends over 18 amino acids. The V and J ends lost 3 bases and 2 bases, in that order; junction bases with no gene match: 7. CDR1 and CDR2 from the germline V gene are LNHNV and YYDKDF (reference sequence).

V and J are TRBV3-1 (or the pseudogene TRBV3-2) and TRBJ2-7; 8 bases map to TRBD1. CDR1 and CDR2 (germline): LGHDT, YNNKEL (reference sequence). This CDR3 is 15 amino acids long. Trimming removed 1 base from V and 2 bases from J; junction bases left unmatched: 4. The CDR3 bases are TGTGCCAGCAGCCAAGGGACAGGGTTGACCTACGAGCAGTACTTC. Amino acid sequence: CASSQGTGLTYEQYF.

The rearrangement links TRBV11-2 to TRBJ1-2; 9 nucleotides agree with TRBD1. CDR3 length: 15 residues. Trimming at V came to 5 bases and at J to 4 bases, leaving 8 bases not matched to a gene. Germline V gives CDR1 SGHAT, CDR2 FQNNGV. This chain's CDR3 is CASSVTGGAIYGYTF. CDR3 nucleotide sequence: TGTGCCAGCAGCGTCACAGGGGGCGCGATCTATGGCTACACCTTC. The full variable domain, in which reference TRBV11-2 and TRBJ1-2 provide the parts outside the CDR3, is EAGVAQSPRYKIIEKRQSVAFWCNPISGHATLYWYQQILGQGPKLLIQFQNNGVVDDSQLPKDRFSAERLKGVDSTLKIQPAKLEDSAVYLCASSVTGGAIYGYTFGSGTRLTVV.

The rearrangement joins TRBV27 to TRBJ1-6, with a possible D match to TRBD1 (5 bases). The CDR3 consists of 15 residues. CDR1 and CDR2 (germline): MNHEY, SMNVEV (reference sequence). Trimming shortened V by 6 bases and J by 7 bases, and 16 bases separated the two germline ends. DNA for the CDR3: TGTGCCAGCAGCCCTTATCAGGGAGGAAATTCACCCCTCCACTTT. Protein product: CASSPYQGGNSPLHF.

The genes are TRBV5-1 and TRBJ1-6; D not certain. Germline values: CDR1 SGHRS, CDR2 YFSETQ. Trimming removed 0 bases from V and 6 bases from J, with 13 bases in between. This CDR3 spans 16 amino acids. The CDR3 spells CASSLGEERPNSPLHF. The CDR3 DNA is TGCGCCAGCAGCTTGGGGGAGGAGAGACCTAATTCACCCCTCCACTTT.

This chain joins TRBV14 and TRBJ2-3; no firm D call. In germline, CDR1 is SGHDN, CDR2 FVKESK. There are 15 residues in the CDR3. Trimming pared 1 base from V and 4 bases from J, leaving 12 bases between. CDR3: CASSQASPVADTQYF. CDR3 DNA: TGTGCCAGCAGCCAAGCGTCGCCAGTCGCAGATACGCAGTATTTT.

This chain uses TRBV6-5 with TRBJ1-2; TRBD1 agrees at 8 bases. CDR1 and CDR2 (germline): MNHEY, SVGAGI. This CDR3 has 15 amino acids. J lost 7 bases, V lost 0 bases, and 7 bases had no gene match. CDR3: CASSYSRQGQGGYTF. CDR3 bases: TGTGCCAGCAGTTACTCGAGACAGGGGCAGGGTGGCTACACCTTC.

This clone came up many times. This chain connects TRBV28 to TRBJ2-3; 14 bases map to TRBD2. V dropped 2 bases and J dropped 6; count of bases not matched to a gene: 4. Germline CDR1 MDHEN, CDR2 SYDVKM. CDR3 length: 16 amino acids. The CDR3 DNA reads TGTGCCAGCAGTTTAGGACTAGCGGGGGGCGAGGATACGCAGTATTTT. Translation: CASSLGLAGGEDTQYF.

The J gene is TRBJ2-1, the V gene TRBV19; TRBD2 might be the D (5 bases). Germline CDR1 and CDR2: LNHDA and SQIVND (reference sequence). Trimming removed 1 base from V and 8 bases from J, with 9 bases in between. The CDR3 has 13 residues. The CDR3, as DNA: TGTGCCAGTAGTATAGGAGGGTGGGATGAGCAGTTCTTC. As protein: CASSIGGWDEQFF.

This clone turned up a few times. The gene calls are TRBV4-1 and TRBJ1-5; perhaps TRBD1 as D (5 bases). This CDR3 region has 19 residues. Germline lookup yields CDR1 MGHRA and CDR2 YSYEKL. The V end lost 0 bases, the J end lost 4 bases, and 22 bases lay between the germline ends. In DNA, the CDR3 is TGCGCCAGCAGCCAAGAGAAGATTAAGGGACTGACAGAAAATCAGCCCCAGCATTTT. This translates into CASSQEKIKGLTENQPQHF.

This chain connects TRBV7-9 to TRBJ1-1; no clear D gene. The CDR3 runs to 14 residues. The germline gives CDR1 SEHNR, CDR2 FQNEAQ (reference sequence). The V gene lost 4 bases and the J gene lost 0 bases, with 9 bases spanning the gap. CDR3 sequence reads: CASSSLGLNTEAFF. In DNA form, the CDR3 reads TGTGCCAGCAGCTCCCTGGGCCTGAACACTGAAGCTTTCTTT.

This chain links TRBV27 with TRBJ2-3; no definite D call. CDR1 is MNHEY and CDR2 is SMNVEV in the germline V gene (reference sequence). The CDR3 is 14 residues long. The germline V and J ends were trimmed by 1 base and 0 bases, with 5 bases remaining between them. CDR3 in amino acids: CASSLLASTDTQYF. In DNA, the CDR3 is TGTGCCAGCAGTTTATTAGCTAGCACAGATACGCAGTATTTT.

The gene calls are TRBV6-5 and TRBJ2-5, with D unresolved. Germline V CDR1 and CDR2: MNHEY, SVGAGI. This CDR3 region has 11 residues. The germline V and J ends were trimmed by 6 bases and 2 bases, with 4 bases remaining between them. Here the CDR3 reads CASSYQETQYF. The CDR3 DNA sequence: TGTGCCAGCAGCTATCAAGAGACCCAGTACTTC.

The V gene is TRBV5-1, the J gene TRBJ1-2; no definite D call. V dropped 1 base and J dropped 5 bases, with 15 bases sitting between them. Germline V gene lookup returns CDR1 SGHRS and CDR2 YFSETQ. The CDR3 is 15 residues long. The CDR3 sequence is CASSLNGAYLYGYTF. As DNA, the CDR3 is TGCGCCAGCAGCTTGAACGGAGCTTACCTTTATGGCTACACCTTC. Full variable domain (rest looked up from reference TRBV5-1 and TRBJ1-2): KAGVTQTPRYLIKTRGQQVTLSCSPISGHRSVSWYQQTPGQGLQFLFEYFSETQRNKGNFPGRFSGRQFSNSRSEMNVSTLELGDSALYLCASSLNGAYLYGYTFGSGTRLTVV.

This chain connects TRBV10-3 to TRBJ2-2, with 7 bases fitting TRBD1. The CDR3 sequence is 13 residues long. The V and J ends lost 8 bases and 3 bases, in that order; junction bases with no gene match: 3. Looked up from germline, CDR1 is ENHRY and CDR2 is SYGVKD. The CDR3 sequence is CAIGQGDTGELFF. The CDR3 nucleotides read TGTGCCATCGGTCAGGGGGACACCGGGGAGCTGTTTTTT.

CDR3 in DNA: TGCGCCAGCAGCCCTGCAGGGGGTAGCTACGAGCAGTACTTC. This sequence encodes CASSPAGGSYEQYF. V usage is TRBV5-1 and J usage is TRBJ2-7; 7 positions agree with TRBD1. Germline values: CDR1 SGHRS, CDR2 YFSETQ. With 4 bases clipped from V and 3 bases from J, the junction kept 7 bases outside the gene matches. The CDR3 is 14 amino acids.

J is TRBJ2-7 and V is TRBV5-1, with 7 bases aligning to TRBD1. CDR3 size: 15 residues. V lost 0 bases and J lost 3; bases outside the gene matches: 6. The germline V gene encodes CDR1 SGHRS and CDR2 YFSETQ. The CDR3 protein is CASSLGGTVGYEQYF. DNA for the CDR3: TGCGCCAGCAGCTTGGGTGGGACAGTAGGCTACGAGCAGTACTTC.

The chain carries TRBV7-3 and TRBJ2-2; TRBD2 is a possible D gene (6 bases). This CDR3 contains 16 residues. Trimming took 5 bases from V and 0 from J, leaving 13 bases between them. In germline, CDR1 is SGHTA, CDR2 FQGTGA. CDR3 protein: CASSPHGGSNTGELFF. CDR3 in DNA: TGTGCCAGCAGCCCCCATGGAGGGTCGAACACCGGGGAGCTGTTTTTT.

The rearrangement joins TRBV27 to TRBJ2-1, with 8 bases that match TRBD1. The CDR3 has 14 amino acids. The germline CDR1 and CDR2 sequences are MNHEY and SMNVEV (reference sequence). V lost 6 bases, J lost 6 bases, and 7 bases stayed unmatched. CDR3 protein: CASRQQGVGNEQFF. CDR3 DNA sequence: TGTGCCAGCAGACAACAGGGGGTCGGCAATGAGCAGTTCTTC.

V gene TRBV5-1 combines with J gene TRBJ1-1; D is unclear. This CDR3 contains 14 residues. Germline loops: CDR1 SGHRS, CDR2 YFSETQ. V dropped 7 bases and J dropped 1 base, with 14 bases sitting between them. CDR3 nucleotide sequence: TGCGCCAGCTCTAAGTTGACACAGAACACTGAAGCTTTCTTT. Translation gives CASSKLTQNTEAFF.

The chain couples TRBV28 to TRBJ2-7, with D possibly matching TRBD1 (6 bases). Germline CDR1 MDHEN, CDR2 SYDVKM. CDR3 size: 12 residues. Trimming left V 10 bases short and J 3 bases short, with 13 bases between. DNA for the CDR3: TGTGCCACCAAAAGGGGGAGCTACGAGCAGTACTTC. The encoded protein is CATKRGSYEQYF. The full variable domain, in which reference TRBV28 and TRBJ2-7 provide the parts outside the CDR3, is DVKVTQSSRYLVKRTGEKVFLECVQDMDHENMFWYRQDPGLGLRLIYFSYDVKMKEKGDIPEGYSVSREKKERFSLILESASTNQTSMYLCATKRGSYEQYFGPGTRLTVT.

This clone was seen once. The chain couples TRBV6-2 or TRBV6-3 to TRBJ2-5; a weak D match, TRBD1 (6 bases). V was clipped by 4 bases and J by 3 bases, with 15 bases between them. The CDR3 is 15 amino acids. Germline V CDR1 and CDR2: MNHEY, SVGEGT. CDR3 sequence reads: CASSFAGTLEETQYF. The CDR3 DNA follows: TGTGCCAGCAGTTTCGCCGGGACACTAGAAGAGACCCAGTACTTC.

J is TRBJ2-1 and V is TRBV7-9, with TRBD2 identical over 10 bases. This CDR3 has 15 residues. Per the germline V gene, CDR1 is SEHNR and CDR2 is FQNEAQ (reference sequence). V lost 2 bases to trimming and J lost 10 bases; unmatched junction nucleotides: 8. CDR3 residues: CASSLRSGGAREQFF. In DNA form, the CDR3 reads TGTGCCAGCAGCTTACGGAGCGGGGGGGCGAGGGAGCAGTTCTTC.

The chain uses TRBV6-6 and TRBJ2-3; D unresolved. V gave up 6 bases and J gave up 5 bases, with 6 bases separating them. This CDR3 is 11 amino acids long. Germline V gene sequence: CDR1 MNHNY, CDR2 SVGAGI (reference sequence). As DNA, the CDR3 is TGTGCCAGCAGCCTCCGAGATACGCAGTATTTT. Residues: CASSLRDTQYF.

This clone came up a few times. The J gene is TRBJ2-7, the V gene TRBV19; D is perhaps TRBD2 (7 bases). Germline V gene data show CDR1 as LNHDA and CDR2 as SQIVND (reference sequence). The V and J ends lost 3 bases and 1 base respectively, with 16 bases between them. The CDR3 contains 16 residues. As DNA, the CDR3 is TGTGCCAGTAGTATTTGGGGGCCCGGGGGGTCCTACGAGCAGTACTTC. Its translation: CASSIWGPGGSYEQYF.

This clone was seen once. The chain joins TRBV7-8 to TRBJ2-7; possible D gene TRBD2, 5 bases. V dropped 5 bases and J dropped 5 bases, with 19 bases sitting between them. The V gene's germline CDR1 is SGHVS and CDR2 FQNEAQ. The CDR3 has 15 amino acids. This chain's CDR3 is CASSRNGDRGDEQYF. In DNA, the CDR3 is TGTGCCAGCAGCCGAAACGGGGATCGAGGCGACGAGCAGTACTTC.

The V call is TRBV3-1 (or the pseudogene TRBV3-2), the J call TRBJ2-2; D is uncertain. The germline V gene has CDR1 LGHDT and CDR2 YNNKEL (reference sequence). V was trimmed by 3 bases and J by 5 bases, leaving 4 bases between them. The CDR3 consists of 12 residues. CDR3: CASSQSTGELFF. The CDR3 DNA reads TGTGCCAGCAGCCAGTCAACCGGGGAGCTGTTTTTT.

The genes are TRBV6-5 and TRBJ2-7, with D possibly being TRBD2 (5 bases). This CDR3 is built from 13 residues. Trimming took 8 bases from V and 5 from J, leaving 16 bases between them. CDR1 and CDR2 from the germline V gene are MNHEY and SVGAGI. The CDR3 loop is CASSWTGVDEQYF. The CDR3 bases are TGTGCCAGCTCATGGACTGGGGTAGACGAGCAGTACTTC.